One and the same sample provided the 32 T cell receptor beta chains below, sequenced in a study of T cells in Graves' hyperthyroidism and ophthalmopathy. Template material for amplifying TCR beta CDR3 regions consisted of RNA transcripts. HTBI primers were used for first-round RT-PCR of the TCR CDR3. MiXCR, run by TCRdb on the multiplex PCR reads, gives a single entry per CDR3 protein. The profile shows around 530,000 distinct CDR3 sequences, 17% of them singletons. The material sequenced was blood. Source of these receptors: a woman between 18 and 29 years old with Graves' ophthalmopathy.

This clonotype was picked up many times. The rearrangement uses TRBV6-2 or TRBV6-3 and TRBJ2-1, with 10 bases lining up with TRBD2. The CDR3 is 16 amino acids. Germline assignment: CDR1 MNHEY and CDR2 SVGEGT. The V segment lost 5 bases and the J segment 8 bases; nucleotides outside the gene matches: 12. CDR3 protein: CASSKHLAGVGYEQFF. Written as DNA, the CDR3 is TGTGCCAGCAGTAAGCACCTAGCGGGAGTGGGCTATGAGCAGTTCTTC.

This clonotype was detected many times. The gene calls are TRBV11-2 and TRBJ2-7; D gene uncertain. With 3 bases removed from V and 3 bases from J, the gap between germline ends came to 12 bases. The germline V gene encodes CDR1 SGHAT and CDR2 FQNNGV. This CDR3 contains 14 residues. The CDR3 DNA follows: TGTGCCAGCAGCTTTGGTCTAATATACTACGAGCAGTACTTC. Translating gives CASSFGLIYYEQYF.

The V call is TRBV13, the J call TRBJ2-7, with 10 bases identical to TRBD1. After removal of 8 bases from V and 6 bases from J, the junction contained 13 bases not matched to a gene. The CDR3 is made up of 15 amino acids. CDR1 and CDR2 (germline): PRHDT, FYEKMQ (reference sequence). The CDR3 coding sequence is TGTGCCAGCGCAGGCCAGGACAGGGGGGACGGCGAGCAGTACTTC. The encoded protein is CASAGQDRGDGEQYF.

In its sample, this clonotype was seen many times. The CDR3 DNA reads TGTGCCAGCAGCGATACCGGGACAGGGAATGAAGCTTTCTTT. Its protein is CASSDTGTGNEAFF. The chain is built from TRBV6-1 and TRBJ1-1; 9 nucleotides line up with TRBD1. V lost 6 bases to trimming and J lost 7 bases; unmatched junction nucleotides: 9. CDR3 size: 14 residues. Per the germline V gene, CDR1 is MNHNS and CDR2 is SASEGT.

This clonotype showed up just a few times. CDR3 loop: CAISGIEKLFF. The CDR3, as DNA: TGTGCCATCAGTGGGATCGAAAAACTGTTTTTT. The chain employs TRBV10-3 and TRBJ1-4, with unresolved D. This CDR3 has 11 residues. CDR1 is ENHRY and CDR2 is SYGVKD in the germline V gene. The V end lost 4 bases, the J end lost 8 bases, and 5 bases lay between the germline ends.

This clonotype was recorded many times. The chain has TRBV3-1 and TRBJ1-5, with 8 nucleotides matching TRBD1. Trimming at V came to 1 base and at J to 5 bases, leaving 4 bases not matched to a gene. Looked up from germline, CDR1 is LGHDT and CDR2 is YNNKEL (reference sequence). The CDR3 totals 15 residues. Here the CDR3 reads CASSQGTGGYQPQHF. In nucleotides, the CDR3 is TGTGCCAGCAGCCAAGGAACAGGGGGGTATCAGCCCCAGCATTTT.

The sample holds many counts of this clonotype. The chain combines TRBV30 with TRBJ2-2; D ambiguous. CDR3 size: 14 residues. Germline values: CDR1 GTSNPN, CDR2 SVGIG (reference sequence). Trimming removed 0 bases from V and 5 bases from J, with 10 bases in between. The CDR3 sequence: CAWSVRWETGELFF. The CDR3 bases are TGTGCCTGGAGTGTAAGATGGGAAACCGGGGAGCTGTTTTTT.

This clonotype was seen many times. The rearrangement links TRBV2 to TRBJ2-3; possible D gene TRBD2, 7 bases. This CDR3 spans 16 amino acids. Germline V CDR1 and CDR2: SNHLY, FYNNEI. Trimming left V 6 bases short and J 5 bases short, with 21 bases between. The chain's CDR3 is CASRREGGGPGDTQYF. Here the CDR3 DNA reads TGTGCCAGCAGACGCGAGGGGGGGGGCCCTGGAGATACGCAGTATTTT.

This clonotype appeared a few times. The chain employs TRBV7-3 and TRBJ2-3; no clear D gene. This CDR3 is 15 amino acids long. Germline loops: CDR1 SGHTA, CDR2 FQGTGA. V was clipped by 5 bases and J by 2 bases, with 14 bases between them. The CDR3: CASSPRVLTTDTQYF. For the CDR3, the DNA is TGTGCCAGCAGCCCCCGGGTCCTCACCACAGATACGCAGTATTTT.

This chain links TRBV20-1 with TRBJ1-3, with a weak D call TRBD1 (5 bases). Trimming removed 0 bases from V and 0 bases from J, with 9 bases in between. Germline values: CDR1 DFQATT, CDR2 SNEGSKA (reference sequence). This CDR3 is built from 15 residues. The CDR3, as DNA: TGCAGTGCTAGAGATCGGGGGGGCTCTGGAAACACCATATATTTT. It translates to CSARDRGGSGNTIYF.

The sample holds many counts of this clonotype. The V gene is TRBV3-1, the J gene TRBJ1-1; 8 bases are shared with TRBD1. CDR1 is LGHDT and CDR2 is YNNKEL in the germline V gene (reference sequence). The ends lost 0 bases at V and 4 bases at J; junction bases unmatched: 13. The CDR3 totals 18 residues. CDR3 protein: CASSQDRPRGRVSTEAFF. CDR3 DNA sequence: TGTGCCAGCAGCCAAGATCGACCCAGGGGGCGCGTGAGCACTGAAGCTTTCTTT.

In nucleotides, the CDR3 is TGTGCACTCAATAAAAAGGTCCAGGGTGGATATAATTCACCCCTCCACTTT. This gives the protein CALNKKVQGGYNSPLHF. The V call is TRBV30, the J call TRBJ1-6, with D possibly matching TRBD1 (5 bases). Germline V gene data show CDR1 as GTSNPN and CDR2 as SVGIG (reference sequence). This CDR3 contains 17 residues. Drawing the rest from reference TRBV30 and TRBJ1-6, the complete variable domain is SQTIHQWPATLVQPVGSPLSLECTVEGTSNPNLYWYRQAAGRGLQLLFYSVGIGQISSEVPQNLSASRPQDRQFILSSKKLLLSDSGFYLCALNKKVQGGYNSPLHFGNGTRLTVT.

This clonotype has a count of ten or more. The CDR3 loop is CASSTPGASGGAGADTQYF. DNA of the CDR3: TGTGCCAGCAGTACACCGGGGGCTAGCGGGGGGGCAGGGGCAGATACGCAGTATTTT. The chain links TRBV2 to TRBJ2-3; the match to TRBD2 covers 12 bases. The CDR3 runs 19 residues. Losses at the gene ends were 5 bases for V and 4 bases for J; bases not matched to a gene: 16. Germline V gives CDR1 SNHLY, CDR2 FYNNEI. Looking up the rest from reference TRBV2 and TRBJ2-3 gives the full variable domain: EPEVTQTPSHQVTQMGQEVILRCVPISNHLYFYWYRQILGQKVEFLVSFYNNEISEKSEIFDDQFSVERPDGSNFTLKIRSTKLEDSAMYFCASSTPGASGGAGADTQYFGPGTRLTVL.

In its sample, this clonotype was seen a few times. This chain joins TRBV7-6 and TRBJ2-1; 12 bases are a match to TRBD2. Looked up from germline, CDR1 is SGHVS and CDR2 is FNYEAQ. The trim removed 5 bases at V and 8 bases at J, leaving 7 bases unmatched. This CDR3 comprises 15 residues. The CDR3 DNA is TGTGCCAGCAGCCTACCGACTAGCGGGGGATATGAGCAGTTCTTC. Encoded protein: CASSLPTSGGYEQFF. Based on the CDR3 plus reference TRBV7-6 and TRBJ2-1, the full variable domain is GAGVSQSPRYKVTKRGQDVALRCDPISGHVSLYWYRQALGQGPEFLTYFNYEAQQDKSGLPNDRFSAERPEGSISTLTIQRTEQRDSAMYRCASSLPTSGGYEQFFGPGTRLTVL.

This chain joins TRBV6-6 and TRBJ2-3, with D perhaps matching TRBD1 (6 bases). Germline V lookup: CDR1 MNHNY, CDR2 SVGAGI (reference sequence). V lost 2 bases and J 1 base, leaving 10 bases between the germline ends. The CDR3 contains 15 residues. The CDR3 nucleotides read TGTGCCAGCAGTTACGTTGCAGGGGGCACAGATACGCAGTATTTT. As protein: CASSYVAGGTDTQYF.

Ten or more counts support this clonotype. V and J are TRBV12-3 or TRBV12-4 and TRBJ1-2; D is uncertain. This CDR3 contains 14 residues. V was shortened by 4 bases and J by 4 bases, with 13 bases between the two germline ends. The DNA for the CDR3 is TGTGCCAGCAGTTCCTCGGGGTCTGGCTATGGCTACACCTTC. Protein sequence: CASSSSGSGYGYTF.

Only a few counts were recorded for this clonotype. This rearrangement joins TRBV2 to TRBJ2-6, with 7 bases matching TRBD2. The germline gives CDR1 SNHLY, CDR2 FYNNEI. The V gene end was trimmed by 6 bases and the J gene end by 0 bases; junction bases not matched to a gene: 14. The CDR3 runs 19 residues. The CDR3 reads CASSTPGLPVHSGANVLTF. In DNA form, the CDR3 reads TGTGCCAGCAGCACTCCGGGACTACCTGTTCACTCTGGGGCCAACGTCCTGACTTTC. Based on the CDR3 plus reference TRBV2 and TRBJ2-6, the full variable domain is EPEVTQTPSHQVTQMGQEVILRCVPISNHLYFYWYRQILGQKVEFLVSFYNNEISEKSEIFDDQFSVERPDGSNFTLKIRSTKLEDSAMYFCASSTPGLPVHSGANVLTFGAGSRLTVL.

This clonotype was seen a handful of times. CDR3 coding DNA: TGTGCCAGTAGTATAGGGGACAGATCGAACACTGAAGCTTTCTTT. Protein sequence: CASSIGDRSNTEAFF. The rearrangement uses TRBV19 and TRBJ1-1; TRBD1 agrees at 7 bases. Per the germline V gene, CDR1 is LNHDA and CDR2 is SQIVND (reference sequence). Trimming took 1 base from V and 1 from J; bases not matched to a gene: 3. This CDR3 spans 15 amino acids. Complete variable domain (other parts from reference TRBV19 and TRBJ1-1): DGGITQSPKYLFRKEGQNVTLSCEQNLNHDAMYWYRQDPGQGLRLIYYSQIVNDFQKGDIAEGYSVSREKKESFPLTVTSAQKNPTAFYLCASSIGDRSNTEAFFGQGTRLTVV.

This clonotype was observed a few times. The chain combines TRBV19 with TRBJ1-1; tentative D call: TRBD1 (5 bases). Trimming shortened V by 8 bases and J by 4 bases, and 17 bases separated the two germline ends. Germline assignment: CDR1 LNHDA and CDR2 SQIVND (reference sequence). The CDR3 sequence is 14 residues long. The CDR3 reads CASSQGTWGTEAFF. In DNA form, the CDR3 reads TGTGCCAGTTCCCAGGGAACCTGGGGCACTGAAGCTTTCTTT.

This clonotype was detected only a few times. The CDR3 here is CAISEIYRDRVTNYGYTF. The CDR3 DNA is TGTGCCATCAGTGAAATCTACCGGGACCGCGTAACGAACTATGGCTACACCTTC. V gene TRBV10-3 combines with J gene TRBJ1-2; maybe TRBD1 (5 bases). The CDR3 length is 18 residues. CDR1 is ENHRY, CDR2 SYGVKD, per germline. Trimming shortened V by 3 bases and J by 2 bases, and 22 bases separated the two germline ends.

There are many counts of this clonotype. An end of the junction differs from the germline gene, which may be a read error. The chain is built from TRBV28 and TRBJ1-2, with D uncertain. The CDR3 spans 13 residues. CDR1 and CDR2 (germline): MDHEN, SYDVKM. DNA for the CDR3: TGTGCCAGCAGATTATATGGGAGCTATGGCTACACCTTC. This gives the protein CASRLYGSYGYTF.

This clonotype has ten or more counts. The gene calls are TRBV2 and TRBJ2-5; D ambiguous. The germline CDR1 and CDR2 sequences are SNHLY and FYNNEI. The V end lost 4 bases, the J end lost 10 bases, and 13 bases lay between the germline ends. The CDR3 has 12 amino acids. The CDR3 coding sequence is TGTGCCAGCAGTGGAACCGCAGACGACCAGTACTTC. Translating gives CASSGTADDQYF.

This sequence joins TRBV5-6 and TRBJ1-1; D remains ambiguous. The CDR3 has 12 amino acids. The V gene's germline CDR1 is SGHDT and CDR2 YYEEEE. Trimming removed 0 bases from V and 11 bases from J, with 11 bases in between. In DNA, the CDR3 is TGTGCCAGCAGCTTGGATCTGGGTCAGGCTTTCTTT. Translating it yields CASSLDLGQAFF.

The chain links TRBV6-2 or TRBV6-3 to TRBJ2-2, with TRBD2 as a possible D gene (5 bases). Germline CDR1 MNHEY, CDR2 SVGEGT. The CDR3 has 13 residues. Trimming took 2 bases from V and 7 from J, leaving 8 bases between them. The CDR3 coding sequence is TGTGCCAGCAGTTACCATCGGGGCGGGGAGCTGTTTTTT. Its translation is CASSYHRGGELFF.

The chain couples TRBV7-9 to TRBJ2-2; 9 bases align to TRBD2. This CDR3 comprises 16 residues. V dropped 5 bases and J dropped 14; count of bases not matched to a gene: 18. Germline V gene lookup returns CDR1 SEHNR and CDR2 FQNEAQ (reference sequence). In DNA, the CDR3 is TGTGCCAGCAGCGCCGCCGGGACTAGCCTCACCGGGGGACTGTTTTTT. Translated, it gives CASSAAGTSLTGGLFF.

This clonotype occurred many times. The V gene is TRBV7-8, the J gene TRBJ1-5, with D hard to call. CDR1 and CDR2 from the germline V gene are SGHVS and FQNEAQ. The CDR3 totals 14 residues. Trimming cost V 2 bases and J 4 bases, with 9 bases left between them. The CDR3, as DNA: TGTGCCAGCAGCTTATCTGTCCGGAATCAGCCCCAGCATTTT. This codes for CASSLSVRNQPQHF.

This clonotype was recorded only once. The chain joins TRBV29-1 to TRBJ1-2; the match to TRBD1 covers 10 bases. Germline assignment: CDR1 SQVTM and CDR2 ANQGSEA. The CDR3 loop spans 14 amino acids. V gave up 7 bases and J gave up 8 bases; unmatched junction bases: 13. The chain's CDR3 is CSAGQGEGLGGYTF. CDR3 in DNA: TGCAGCGCCGGACAGGGGGAGGGTTTGGGGGGCTACACCTTC.

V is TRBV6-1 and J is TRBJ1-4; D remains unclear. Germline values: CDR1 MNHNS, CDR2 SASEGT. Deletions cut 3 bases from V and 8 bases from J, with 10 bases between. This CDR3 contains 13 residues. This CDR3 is CASSEKGVEKLFF. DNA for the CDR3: TGTGCCAGCAGTGAGAAGGGTGTCGAAAAACTGTTTTTT.

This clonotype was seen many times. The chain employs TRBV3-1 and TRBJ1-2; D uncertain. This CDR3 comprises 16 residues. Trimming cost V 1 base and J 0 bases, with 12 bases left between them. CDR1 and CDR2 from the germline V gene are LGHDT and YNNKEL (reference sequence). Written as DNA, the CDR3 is TGTGCCAGCAGCCAAGGGCAGCTAGGAGCTAACTATGGCTACACCTTC. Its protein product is CASSQGQLGANYGYTF.

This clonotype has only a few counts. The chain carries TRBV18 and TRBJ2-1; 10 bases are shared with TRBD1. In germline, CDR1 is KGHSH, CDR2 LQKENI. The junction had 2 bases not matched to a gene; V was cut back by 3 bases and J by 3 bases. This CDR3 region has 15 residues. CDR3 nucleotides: TGTGCCAGCTCACCGACAGGGGGCTTCTACAATGAGCAGTTCTTC. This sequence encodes CASSPTGGFYNEQFF.

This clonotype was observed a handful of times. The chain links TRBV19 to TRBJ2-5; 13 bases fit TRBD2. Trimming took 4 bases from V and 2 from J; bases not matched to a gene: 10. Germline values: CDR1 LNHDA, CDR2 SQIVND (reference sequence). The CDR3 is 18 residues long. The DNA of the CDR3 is TGTGCCAGTAGTACCTACGGGACTAGCGGGACGGAGCAAGAGACCCAGTACTTC. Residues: CASSTYGTSGTEQETQYF.

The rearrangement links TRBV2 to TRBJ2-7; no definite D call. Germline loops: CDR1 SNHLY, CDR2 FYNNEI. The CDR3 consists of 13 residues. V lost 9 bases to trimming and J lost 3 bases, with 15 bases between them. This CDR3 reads CASSPGQFYEQYF. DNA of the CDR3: TGTGCCAGTAGCCCCGGGCAGTTCTACGAGCAGTACTTC.